A single sample is the source of the 10 T cell receptor beta chains below, sequenced in a study of blood T cell repertoires in COVID-19. Method: immunoSEQ multiplex PCR; TCRdb's copy keeps in-frame clones and lacks some. The sample yields approximately 250,000 clones, approximately 89% seen once. The material sequenced was peripheral blood. These receptors came from a man aged 35-49 years with active or convalescent COVID-19.

This chain connects TRBV19 to TRBJ2-7; TRBD1 agrees at 7 bases. Losses at the gene ends were 2 bases for V and 4 bases for J; bases not matched to a gene: 2. From germline, CDR1 is LNHDA and CDR2 SQIVND (reference sequence). This CDR3 is 13 amino acids long. CDR3 loop: CASSISTGYEQYF. In DNA form, the CDR3 reads TGTGCCAGTAGTATATCGACAGGGTACGAGCAGTACTTC.

In this sample, this clone turned up a few times. J is TRBJ1-6 and V is TRBV29-1, with TRBD1 identical over 8 bases. Germline trimming cut 6 bases from V and 2 bases from J; bases unmatched to any gene: 12. This CDR3 comprises 17 residues. Germline loops: CDR1 SQVTM, CDR2 ANQGSEA. Here the CDR3 reads CSVARPRGLAYNSPLHF. The DNA of the CDR3 is TGCAGCGTAGCCCGACCCAGGGGGCTTGCCTATAATTCACCCCTCCACTTT.

The rearrangement links TRBV6-5 to TRBJ2-2; D unclear. Looked up from germline, CDR1 is MNHEY and CDR2 is SVGAGI. Trimming cost V 1 base and J 2 bases, with 8 bases left between them. This CDR3 is built from 15 residues. The chain's CDR3 is CASSYFKPNTGELFF. The DNA of the CDR3 is TGTGCCAGCAGTTACTTTAAGCCTAACACCGGGGAGCTGTTTTTT.

The chain employs TRBV9 and TRBJ1-2, with D uncertain. V shed 2 bases and J shed 7 bases, with 12 bases lying between them. The CDR3 consists of 13 residues. Germline CDR1 reads SGDLS; CDR2 reads YYNGEE. The CDR3 loop is CASSVGQLTGYTF. DNA for the CDR3: TGTGCCAGCAGCGTGGGCCAGCTTACTGGCTACACCTTC.

This clone was found a few times. The V call is TRBV5-1, the J call TRBJ1-3; maybe TRBD1 (5 bases). The ends were cut back, 4 bases at V and 1 base at J, with 9 bases in the middle. This CDR3 has 14 amino acids. The germline V gene encodes CDR1 SGHRS and CDR2 YFSETQ. The CDR3 DNA reads TGCGCCAGCAGCCACGGGGGGTCTGGAAACACCATATATTTT. This encodes CASSHGGSGNTIYF.

This clone was seen just once. V usage is TRBV3-1 (or the pseudogene TRBV3-2) and J usage is TRBJ1-3; 7 bases are a match to TRBD1. CDR1 and CDR2 (germline): LGHDT, YNNKEL (reference sequence). V trimming: 4 bases; J trimming: 0 bases; junction bases outside the gene matches: 6. The CDR3 extends over 16 amino acids. The CDR3 reads CASSLRTGRSGNTIYF. CDR3 in DNA: TGTGCCAGCAGCCTTCGGACAGGTCGCTCTGGAAACACCATATATTTT.

V gene TRBV5-6 combines with J gene TRBJ2-7; a weak D match, TRBD1 (5 bases). The germline V gene has CDR1 SGHDT and CDR2 YYEEEE. The length of the CDR3 is 15 residues. Trimming pared 4 bases from V and 0 bases from J, leaving 14 bases between. The CDR3 bases are TGTGCCAGCAGCCTTTGGGGCCATCTCTCCTACGAGCAGTACTTC. Encoded protein: CASSLWGHLSYEQYF.

This sequence joins TRBV2 and TRBJ1-2, with TRBD1 matching 8 bases. Germline CDR1 reads SNHLY; CDR2 reads FYNNEI. CDR3 length equals 14 residues. V trimming: 5 bases; J trimming: 2 bases; junction bases outside the gene matches: 4. The CDR3 is CASSSGTGNYGYTF. The CDR3 coding sequence is TGTGCCAGCAGTTCTGGGACAGGAAACTATGGCTACACCTTC.

V and J are TRBV11-2 and TRBJ2-1; 10 positions agree with TRBD2. The CDR3 has 16 residues. Germline V lookup: CDR1 SGHAT, CDR2 FQNNGV. The V segment lost 0 bases and the J segment 3 bases; nucleotides outside the gene matches: 2. CDR3 bases: TGTGCCAGCAGCTTAGAAGGACTAGCGGTCTACAATGAGCAGTTCTTC. It encodes CASSLEGLAVYNEQFF.

In its sample, this clone was seen once. The J gene is TRBJ1-1, the V gene TRBV7-6; the match to TRBD1 covers 7 bases. The CDR3 sequence is 14 residues long. Germline V gives CDR1 SGHVS, CDR2 FNYEAQ. V shed 5 bases, J shed 4 bases, and the junction held 7 bases outside the gene matches. CDR3 loop: CASSLRQGGTEAFF. The DNA of the CDR3 is TGTGCCAGCAGCCTCCGACAGGGTGGCACTGAAGCTTTCTTT.